A single sample gave rise to the 21 T cell receptor beta chains below, sequenced in a study of blood T cell repertoires in COVID-19. The repertoire was sequenced with immunoSEQ multiplex PCR; TCRdb's copy has only in-frame clones and lacks some. The sample shows some 200,000 clones, less than 90% of them seen only once. Input material: peripheral blood. The receptor set was obtained from a woman between 65 and 79 years old with acute or convalescent COVID-19.

The rearrangement uses TRBV11-2 and TRBJ2-3; D possibly corresponds to TRBD1 (6 bases). CDR3 length: 16 amino acids. Between the trimmed V and J ends, which lost 5 bases and 0 bases, there was a span of 15 bases. The germline gives CDR1 SGHAT, CDR2 FQNNGV. CDR3 in DNA: TGTGCCAGCAGCCAGAGGACAGCCGCTAGCACAGATACGCAGTATTTT. This encodes CASSQRTAASTDTQYF.

V gene TRBV27 combines with J gene TRBJ1-2; TRBD1 is a possible D gene (5 bases). Germline values: CDR1 MNHEY, CDR2 SMNVEV (reference sequence). The CDR3 is 14 residues long. V dropped 3 bases and J dropped 6 bases, with 14 bases sitting between them. In DNA form, the CDR3 reads TGTGCCAGCAGTTTCCGGTGGCAGGGTGATGGCTACACCTTC. This gives the protein CASSFRWQGDGYTF.

This clone was seen once. The chain has TRBV18 and TRBJ1-1; the D gene is possibly TRBD1 (6 bases). CDR1 KGHSH and CDR2 LQKENI come from the germline V gene. The ends were cut back, 3 bases at V and 7 bases at J, with 15 bases in the middle. This CDR3 spans 14 amino acids. CDR3 nucleotides: TGTGCCAGCTCACCGTACCGGGACAAAATTGAAGCTTTCTTT. It yields the protein CASSPYRDKIEAFF. Using reference TRBV18 and TRBJ1-1 for the parts outside the CDR3, the full variable domain is NAGVMQNPRHLVRRRGQEARLRCSPMKGHSHVYWYRQLPEEGLKFMVYLQKENIIDESGMPKERFSAEFPKEGPSILRIQQVVRGDSAAYFCASSPYRDKIEAFFGQGTRLTVV.

The J gene is TRBJ2-4, the V gene TRBV6-5, with 9 bases fitting TRBD1. J lost 7 bases, V lost 5 bases, and 9 bases had no gene match. CDR1 is MNHEY and CDR2 is SVGAGI in the germline V gene. This CDR3 spans 15 amino acids. The CDR3 DNA reads as TGTGCCAGCAGTATTACCGGGACAGGGAGGAACATTCAGTACTTC. Translation: CASSITGTGRNIQYF.

The rearrangement links TRBV23-1 to TRBJ1-6; 10 bases agree with TRBD1. TRBV23-1 is given ORF status, its function remaining uncertain. CDR3 size: 17 residues. Trimming at V came to 1 base and at J to 7 bases, leaving 7 bases not matched to a gene. The CDR3 bases are TGCGCCAGCAGTCAATGGCGGGGACAGGGGAGGAATTCACCCCTCCACTTT. As protein: CASSQWRGQGRNSPLHF.

In this sample, this clone turned up once. The chain combines TRBV5-1 with TRBJ1-2; D is uncertain. V shed 5 bases and J shed 7 bases, with 18 bases lying between them. Germline values: CDR1 SGHRS, CDR2 YFSETQ. This CDR3 region has 14 residues. The CDR3 nucleotides are TGCGCCAGCAGTTTTGACGGGAGCCTTAGTGGCTACACCTTC. Translating it yields CASSFDGSLSGYTF.

This rearrangement joins TRBV6-5 to TRBJ2-2, with D possibly being TRBD2 (5 bases). The CDR3 is 11 amino acids. Germline assignment: CDR1 MNHEY and CDR2 SVGAGI. Trimming pared 11 bases from V and 8 bases from J, leaving 12 bases between. The CDR3 loop reads CAAKGVGELFF. CDR3 DNA sequence: TGTGCCGCAAAGGGAGTAGGGGAGCTGTTTTTT.

The rearrangement links TRBV7-4 to TRBJ2-7, with 11 nucleotides matching TRBD1. This CDR3 comprises 22 residues. Losses at the gene ends were 5 bases for V and 3 bases for J; bases not matched to a gene: 27. CDR1 and CDR2 (germline): SGHVT, SQSDAQ. The CDR3 here is CASSLRDRGFFTWSLTLYEQYF. The CDR3 coding sequence is TGTGCCAGCAGCCTACGGGACAGGGGGTTTTTTACGTGGTCTCTTACCCTCTACGAGCAGTACTTC.

The chain employs TRBV6-5 and TRBJ1-1; D not certain. The germline V and J ends were trimmed by 2 bases and 4 bases, with 14 bases remaining between them. The CDR3 is 15 amino acids. Germline assignment: CDR1 MNHEY and CDR2 SVGAGI. The CDR3 here is CASSYVGFGSTEAFF. DNA of the CDR3: TGTGCCAGCAGTTACGTCGGGTTCGGGAGCACTGAAGCTTTCTTT.

The genes are TRBV7-2 and TRBJ2-1, with TRBD2 matching 8 bases. The CDR3 is 15 residues long. CDR1 and CDR2 (germline): SGHTA, FQGNSA. The V and J ends lost 5 bases and 6 bases, in that order; junction bases with no gene match: 9. This chain's CDR3 is CASSESGRGSNEQFF. The CDR3 nucleotides read TGTGCCAGCAGCGAAAGCGGGAGAGGTAGCAATGAGCAGTTCTTC. The complete variable domain, with remaining parts taken from reference TRBV7-2 and TRBJ2-1, reads GAGVSQSPSNKVTEKGKDVELRCDPISGHTALYWYRQSLGQGLEFLIYFQGNSAPDKSGLPSDRFSAERTGGSVSTLTIQRTQQEDSAVYLCASSESGRGSNEQFFGPGTRLTVL.

V and J are TRBV6-2 or TRBV6-3 and TRBJ1-4; TRBD1 matches 7 bases. The germline V gene encodes CDR1 MNHEY and CDR2 SVGEGT. With V trimmed by 6 bases and J by 7 bases, 14 bases remained unmatched. The CDR3 totals 16 residues. DNA for the CDR3: TGTGCCAGCAGCTTCAGTCCCGGGACAGTCGCTGAAAAACTGTTTTTT. This sequence encodes CASSFSPGTVAEKLFF.

Concerning this clone itself: Additional DNA sequences in this sample encode the identical CDR3. V usage is TRBV6-5 and J usage is TRBJ1-5; weak D call: TRBD1 (5 bases). The CDR3 is 13 amino acids. Per the germline V gene, CDR1 is MNHEY and CDR2 is SVGAGI. V was shortened by 7 bases and J by 1 base, with 8 bases between the two germline ends. CDR3 bases: TGTGCCAGCATGGGGCAGAGCAATCAGCCCCAGCATTTT. Amino acids: CASMGQSNQPQHF.

The rearrangement uses TRBV10-2 and TRBJ1-3; D is perhaps TRBD1 (5 bases). Trimming pared 6 bases from V and 4 bases from J, leaving 10 bases between. CDR1 WSHSY and CDR2 SAAADI come from the germline V gene. This CDR3 spans 13 amino acids. CDR3 sequence (DNA): TGCGCCAGCAGGGGGCCAGAAGGAAACACCATATATTTT. Amino acids: CASRGPEGNTIYF.

The CDR3 region has the DNA TGTGCCAGCAGTGAAGCGCCCGGTCCCTATGGCTACACCTTC. Its translation is CASSEAPGPYGYTF. The chain joins TRBV2 to TRBJ1-2; D remains unclear. Germline V gene lookup returns CDR1 SNHLY and CDR2 FYNNEI. Trimming removed 0 bases at V and 4 bases at J, with 9 bases between. The CDR3 totals 14 residues.

The chain couples TRBV6-1 to TRBJ1-1; 9 bases line up with TRBD1. In germline, CDR1 is MNHNS, CDR2 SASEGT. The length of the CDR3 is 15 residues. V lost 4 bases and J lost 6; bases outside the gene matches: 9. The CDR3 sequence is CASSAAGQGKSEAFF. The CDR3 DNA is TGTGCCAGCAGTGCAGCAGGACAGGGGAAGTCTGAAGCTTTCTTT.

CDR3 in amino acids: CASSVGRTGSYNEQFF. The CDR3 DNA follows: TGTGCCAGCAGCGTAGGGAGGACGGGCTCCTACAATGAGCAGTTCTTC. The chain joins TRBV9 to TRBJ2-1; D may be TRBD2 (5 bases). V lost 0 bases, J lost 0 bases, and 10 bases lay in between. There are 16 residues in the CDR3. Germline V gene lookup returns CDR1 SGDLS and CDR2 YYNGEE.

The chain is built from TRBV5-1 and TRBJ1-3, with TRBD1 matching 8 bases. The CDR3 sequence is 15 residues long. V lost 4 bases and J lost 8; bases outside the gene matches: 11. The V gene's germline CDR1 is SGHRS and CDR2 YFSETQ. The CDR3 region is CASSRVSGQGDTIYF. CDR3 bases: TGCGCCAGCAGCCGCGTATCTGGACAGGGAGACACCATATATTTT.

The rearrangement uses TRBV7-7 and TRBJ2-2; 8 bases match TRBD1. The CDR3 extends over 15 amino acids. Germline-derived CDR1 and CDR2 are SSHAT and FNYEAQ (reference sequence). V dropped 5 bases and J dropped 4; count of bases not matched to a gene: 6. The CDR3 region has the DNA TGTGCCAGCAGCCTCGGGACAGGACGCACCGGGGAGCTGTTTTTT. This encodes CASSLGTGRTGELFF.

This rearrangement joins TRBV5-1 to TRBJ2-7, with unresolved D. This CDR3 has 15 residues. V was clipped by 0 bases and J by 3 bases, with 13 bases between them. The V gene's germline CDR1 is SGHRS and CDR2 YFSETQ. The CDR3 DNA reads as TGCGCCAGCAGCTTGGAGAGTTTCCCTCTCTACGAGCAGTACTTC. This translates into CASSLESFPLYEQYF.

CDR3: CASSQDGGGVEGYTF. The CDR3 DNA reads TGTGCCAGCAGCCAAGACGGGGGAGGGGTGGAGGGCTACACCTTC. The chain couples TRBV3-1 (or the pseudogene TRBV3-2) to TRBJ1-2, with D possibly being TRBD1 (5 bases). CDR1 and CDR2 (germline): LGHDT, YNNKEL (reference sequence). CDR3 length: 15 amino acids. The V gene lost 0 bases and the J gene lost 8 bases, with 16 bases spanning the gap.

A single count supports this clone. V gene TRBV18 combines with J gene TRBJ2-5; D might be TRBD2 (5 bases). Germline V gene lookup returns CDR1 KGHSH and CDR2 LQKENI. The CDR3 loop spans 15 amino acids. Deletions cut 4 bases from V and 0 bases from J, with 12 bases between. CDR3 region: CASSLKTGNQETQYF. DNA of the CDR3: TGTGCCAGCTCACTGAAAACGGGGAACCAAGAGACCCAGTACTTC.